This entry lists 8 T cell receptor beta chains sequenced from one sample in a study of OX40 agonist ivuxolimab in advanced cancers. Assay used: immunoSEQ multiplex PCR; TCRdb lists only in-frame clones, some missing. The sample includes about 49,000 clones, about 93% of them seen just once. The source was CD4+ or CD8+ T cells sorted from blood, collected in a trial of the OX40 agonist ivuxolimab. The origin of the receptors is an adult with an advanced solid tumor such as melanoma, head and neck, liver or kidney cancer.

V gene TRBV7-8 combines with J gene TRBJ1-1, with D maybe TRBD1 (6 bases). This CDR3 has 13 residues. Germline-derived CDR1 and CDR2 are SGHVS and FQNEAQ. Trimming shortened V by 5 bases and J by 7 bases, and 14 bases separated the two germline ends. This chain's CDR3 is CASSGDRSDEAFF. In DNA form, the CDR3 reads TGTGCCAGCAGCGGTGACAGGTCTGATGAAGCTTTCTTT.

V usage is TRBV25-1 and J usage is TRBJ2-2, with 8 nucleotides matching TRBD2. The germline V gene has CDR1 MGHDK and CDR2 SYGVNS. The CDR3 consists of 15 residues. V lost 7 bases and J lost 2; bases outside the gene matches: 6. The CDR3: CASTGGTSNTGELFF. The CDR3 DNA reads as TGTGCCAGCACGGGAGGGACATCCAACACCGGGGAGCTGTTTTTT.

This sequence joins TRBV11-2 and TRBJ2-4; D possibly corresponds to TRBD1 (5 bases). With 1 base removed from V and 6 bases from J, the gap between germline ends came to 7 bases. This CDR3 has 13 amino acids. Germline V gene sequence: CDR1 SGHAT, CDR2 FQNNGV. CDR3 DNA: TGTGCCAGCAGCTTAGCACAGGCAAACATTCAGTACTTC. This codes for CASSLAQANIQYF.

The chain has TRBV9 and TRBJ2-3; 10 nucleotides align to TRBD2. In germline, CDR1 is SGDLS, CDR2 YYNGEE. This CDR3 is built from 17 residues. J gave up 5 bases and V 0 bases, and 9 bases lay outside the gene matches. The CDR3 is CASSVDPGLAELDTQYF. Here the CDR3 DNA reads TGTGCCAGCAGCGTAGATCCCGGACTAGCGGAACTAGATACGCAGTATTTT.

The chain links TRBV7-9 to TRBJ1-2; TRBD1 agrees at 9 bases. CDR3 size: 14 residues. CDR1 and CDR2 from the germline V gene are SEHNR and FQNEAQ (reference sequence). Unmatched junction bases numbered 6, after V lost 5 bases and J lost 5 bases. The CDR3 here is CASSAPGTGYGYTF. The CDR3 nucleotides read TGTGCCAGCAGCGCTCCCGGGACAGGGTATGGCTACACCTTC.

The chain joins TRBV10-3 to TRBJ2-2; tentative D call: TRBD2 (5 bases). The CDR3 totals 16 residues. V shed 3 bases and J shed 3 bases, with 14 bases lying between them. Germline V gene sequence: CDR1 ENHRY, CDR2 SYGVKD. The CDR3 reads CAISDQRTFDTGELFF. The CDR3 DNA reads as TGTGCCATCAGTGACCAGAGGACTTTCGACACCGGGGAGCTGTTTTTT.

CDR3 in amino acids: CASGSGFGNTEAFF. For the CDR3, the DNA is TGTGCCAGCGGATCGGGCTTCGGGAACACTGAAGCTTTCTTT. The V and J genes are TRBV9 and TRBJ1-1; D not resolved. The CDR3 length is 14 residues. Trimming removed 7 bases at V and 1 base at J, with 14 bases between. The V gene's germline CDR1 is SGDLS and CDR2 YYNGEE. Drawing the rest from reference TRBV9 and TRBJ1-1, the complete variable domain is DSGVTQTPKHLITATGQRVTLRCSPRSGDLSVYWYQQSLDQGLQFLIQYYNGEERAKGNILERFSAQQFPDLHSELNLSSLELGDSALYFCASGSGFGNTEAFFGQGTRLTVV.

The V gene is TRBV20-1, the J gene TRBJ2-1; D uncertain. Germline CDR1 reads DFQATT; CDR2 reads SNEGSKA (reference sequence). This CDR3 has 11 residues. Between the trimmed V and J ends, which lost 2 bases and 9 bases, there was a span of 8 bases. CDR3 sequence reads: CSARSSPEQFF. The CDR3 region has the DNA TGCAGTGCTAGAAGTAGTCCTGAGCAGTTCTTC.